This is a list of T cell receptor beta chains from one sample in a study of response to subunit inactivated influenza vaccine. Via MiXCR, TCRdb re-called the RT-PCR reads, giving one row per CDR3 protein. This sample carries 500,000 to 600,000 distinct CDR3 sequences, approximately 17% of them seen once, and the ten largest clones take roughly 3.1%. This specimen consisted of CD4+ T cells sorted from PBMCs, obtained around 25 months after vaccination. The source of these receptors is a man between 50 and 69 years old who received an inactivated influenza vaccine. CDR3s leave out the opening cysteine and the closing phenylalanine or tryptophan. The D gene is left open where the match is weak.

d_gene: TRBD1; v_gene: TRBV6-1; len: 12; j_gene: TRBJ2-7; CDR3aa: ASSTGVGTYEQY
d_gene: TRBD1; v_gene: TRBV20-1; len: 12; j_gene: TRBJ1-6; CDR3aa: SAVQGTDNSPLH
d_gene: -; v_gene: TRBV6-5; len: 11; j_gene: TRBJ1-1; CDR3aa: ASSSATGREAF
d_gene: TRBD1; v_gene: TRBV20-1; len: 12; j_gene: TRBJ2-5; CDR3aa: SADEQGARETQY
d_gene: -; v_gene: TRBV7-2; len: 11; j_gene: TRBJ1-5; CDR3aa: ASSLGRVEPQH
d_gene: -; v_gene: TRBV11-2; len: 11; j_gene: TRBJ2-3; CDR3aa: ASSLVSSHTQY
d_gene: TRBD1; v_gene: TRBV29-1; len: 10; j_gene: TRBJ2-3; CDR3aa: SARQGTGTQY
d_gene: -; v_gene: TRBV7-9; len: 10; j_gene: TRBJ1-3; CDR3aa: ASSRGGNTIY
d_gene: TRBD2; v_gene: TRBV20-1; len: 11; j_gene: TRBJ2-3; CDR3aa: SANRGGREGQY
d_gene: -; v_gene: TRBV20-1; len: 13; j_gene: TRBJ2-1; CDR3aa: SASSIFKAYNEQF
d_gene: TRBD1; v_gene: TRBV24-1; len: 11; j_gene: TRBJ2-1; CDR3aa: ATSMGQPVVQF
d_gene: -; v_gene: TRBV28; len: 13; j_gene: TRBJ2-7; CDR3aa: ASKRFAPSSYEQY
d_gene: -; v_gene: TRBV9; len: 13; j_gene: TRBJ2-1; CDR3aa: ASSVAPSRANEQF
d_gene: -; v_gene: TRBV10-3; len: 14; j_gene: TRBJ2-1; CDR3aa: AISEGDSPSYNEQF